These 21 T cell receptor beta chains came from one sample sequenced in a study of OX40 agonist ivuxolimab in advanced cancers. The data were produced by immunoSEQ multiplex PCR, yet TCRdb's version contains in-frame clones alone and is incomplete. The sample includes over 55,000 clones, roughly 84% of them seen just once. This specimen was CD4+ or CD8+ T cells sorted from blood, taken in a trial of the OX40 agonist ivuxolimab. The receptors were sampled from an adult with an advanced solid tumor such as melanoma, head and neck, liver or kidney cancer.

This chain connects TRBV9 to TRBJ1-6; D unresolved. Germline V gene sequence: CDR1 SGDLS, CDR2 YYNGEE. The CDR3 sequence is 13 residues long. Deletions cut 3 bases from V and 7 bases from J, with 8 bases between. CDR3 sequence reads: CASSGGTNSPLHF. DNA of the CDR3: TGTGCCAGCAGCGGGGGAACCAATTCACCCCTCCACTTT.

This clone was detected a few times. The chain couples TRBV19 to TRBJ1-1, with 7 bases matching TRBD1. Germline CDR1 reads LNHDA; CDR2 reads SQIVND (reference sequence). The V segment lost 4 bases and the J segment 1 base; nucleotides outside the gene matches: 0. The CDR3 totals 13 residues. CDR3 sequence (DNA): TGTGCCAGTAGTAGACAGGGGAACACTGAAGCTTTCTTT. It encodes CASSRQGNTEAFF.

V usage is TRBV5-1 and J usage is TRBJ2-3; D might be TRBD1 (7 bases). Germline V gene data show CDR1 as SGHRS and CDR2 as YFSETQ. The ends were cut back, 4 bases at V and 5 bases at J, with 20 bases in the middle. The CDR3 covers 16 residues. The CDR3 protein is CASSVQQGRRGDTQYF. The CDR3 DNA is TGCGCCAGCAGCGTTCAACAGGGGAGGAGGGGAGATACGCAGTATTTT.

J is TRBJ2-1 and V is TRBV18; TRBD2 matches at 11 bases. V dropped 2 bases and J dropped 5; count of bases not matched to a gene: 2. Per germline, CDR1 KGHSH and CDR2 LQKENI. This CDR3 is 15 amino acids long. CDR3 loop: CASSPRGLADNEQFF. In DNA, the CDR3 is TGTGCCAGCTCACCAAGGGGACTAGCGGACAATGAGCAGTTCTTC.

Note on this clone: One end of the junction fails to match germline, which may point to a read error. V gene TRBV5-1 combines with J gene TRBJ2-7; D is perhaps TRBD1 or TRBD2 (5 bases each). The CDR3 extends over 15 amino acids. CDR1 and CDR2 (germline): SGHRS, YFSETQ. The CDR3 DNA reads as TGCGCCAGCACCATCCAGGGAGAAGGATCCTCCGAGCAGTACTTC. This gives the protein CASTIQGEGSSEQYF.

This chain links TRBV19 with TRBJ1-2, with 8 nucleotides matching TRBD1. The CDR3 runs to 13 residues. V lost 9 bases, J lost 7 bases, and 10 bases stayed unmatched. Germline CDR1 is LNHDA and CDR2 is SQIVND (reference sequence). In DNA form, the CDR3 reads TGTGCCAGCCAGACAGGGGCCTCTCGTGGCTACACCTTC. It is translated as CASQTGASRGYTF.

The CDR3 DNA is TGTGCCAGCAGCTTAACGCGACTAGCCAATGAGCAGTTCTTC. Protein product: CASSLTRLANEQFF. This rearrangement joins TRBV7-3 to TRBJ2-1; 7 bases fit TRBD2. The CDR3 sequence is 14 residues long. Germline V gives CDR1 SGHTA, CDR2 FQGTGA. Trimming took 0 bases from V and 6 from J; bases not matched to a gene: 2.

This chain links TRBV7-9 with TRBJ2-7, with D perhaps TRBD2 (5 bases). Germline values: CDR1 SEHNR, CDR2 FQNEAQ (reference sequence). CDR3 size: 15 residues. V was shortened by 1 base and J by 2 bases, with 12 bases between the two germline ends. The CDR3 sequence: CASSLVEGLAYEQYF. CDR3 DNA sequence: TGTGCCAGCAGCTTAGTCGAGGGTCTGGCCTACGAGCAGTACTTC. The entire variable domain, with the rest obtained from reference TRBV7-9 and TRBJ2-7, is as follows: DTGVSQNPRHKITKRGQNVTFRCDPISEHNRLYWYRQTLGQGPEFLTYFQNEAQLEKSRLLSDRFSAERPKGSFSTLEIQRTEQGDSAMYLCASSLVEGLAYEQYFGPGTRLTVT.

Here the CDR3 reads CASSLDLAGSTDTQYF. The CDR3 DNA follows: TGTGCCAGCAGCTTAGACCTAGCGGGGAGCACAGATACGCAGTATTTT. V is TRBV7-9 and J is TRBJ2-3, with 9 bases matching TRBD2. V shed 1 base and J 0 bases; nucleotides not matched to a gene: 2. Germline V gives CDR1 SEHNR, CDR2 FQNEAQ (reference sequence). The CDR3 runs 16 residues.

The gene calls are TRBV5-4 and TRBJ2-1; the match to TRBD2 covers 10 bases. Germline CDR1 and CDR2: SGHNT and YYREEE (reference sequence). This CDR3 is 15 amino acids long. The ends lost 5 bases at V and 2 bases at J; junction bases unmatched: 4. The CDR3, as DNA: TGTGCCAGCAGTACCGGGACTAGCGCCTACAATGAGCAGTTCTTC. Amino acids: CASSTGTSAYNEQFF.

The chain combines TRBV6-6 with TRBJ1-5; TRBD1 might be the D (5 bases). The V gene's germline CDR1 is MNHNY and CDR2 SVGAGI (reference sequence). Trimming took 6 bases from V and 1 from J, leaving 13 bases between them. The CDR3 loop spans 15 amino acids. The CDR3 reads CASSSQGNSNQPQHF. DNA for the CDR3: TGTGCCAGCAGCAGTCAGGGAAACAGCAATCAGCCCCAGCATTTT.

V usage is TRBV7-6 and J usage is TRBJ1-1; no definite D call. The V end was cut by 1 base, the J end by 1 base, with 7 bases between. The CDR3 runs 14 residues. Germline CDR1 is SGHVS and CDR2 is FNYEAQ. CDR3 sequence: CASSLVAENTEAFF. The DNA of the CDR3 is TGTGCCAGCAGCTTAGTTGCCGAGAACACTGAAGCTTTCTTT.

This clone was counted only a few times. The gene calls are TRBV11-3 and TRBJ2-1; 8 bases agree with TRBD1. The length of the CDR3 is 16 residues. The V segment lost 5 bases and the J segment 3 bases; nucleotides outside the gene matches: 9. Germline-derived CDR1 and CDR2 are SGHNT and YENEEA. CDR3 in amino acids: CASSPRQGAGYNEQFF. CDR3 bases: TGTGCCAGCAGCCCGCGCCAGGGGGCGGGCTACAATGAGCAGTTCTTC.

The rearrangement uses TRBV29-1 and TRBJ2-1; 9 bases are a match to TRBD2. V dropped 5 bases and J dropped 1; count of bases not matched to a gene: 6. This CDR3 comprises 15 residues. CDR1 SQVTM and CDR2 ANQGSEA come from the germline V gene. CDR3 sequence: CSVPNSGSSYNEQFF. The CDR3 DNA sequence: TGCAGCGTTCCGAATAGCGGGAGTTCCTACAATGAGCAGTTCTTC.

The rearrangement joins TRBV6-5 to TRBJ2-5; possible D gene TRBD2, 6 bases. The CDR3 loop spans 11 amino acids. The germline V and J ends were trimmed by 7 bases and 7 bases, with 10 bases remaining between them. The germline gives CDR1 MNHEY, CDR2 SVGAGI. CDR3 bases: TGTGCCAGCACGGGGGAGTGGACCCAGTACTTC. This encodes CASTGEWTQYF.

The genes are TRBV5-4 and TRBJ2-7, with unresolved D. V was pared by 4 bases and J by 2 bases, with 10 bases between. This CDR3 has 13 residues. The germline V gene has CDR1 SGHNT and CDR2 YYREEE (reference sequence). CDR3 amino acids: CASSPGPAYEQYF. The CDR3 DNA follows: TGTGCCAGCAGCCCCGGACCTGCCTACGAGCAGTACTTC. Drawing the rest from reference TRBV5-4 and TRBJ2-7, the complete variable domain is ETGVTQSPTHLIKTRGQQVTLRCSSQSGHNTVSWYQQALGQGPQFIFQYYREEENGRGNFPPRFSGLQFPNYSSELNVNALELDDSALYLCASSPGPAYEQYFGPGTRLTVT.

This chain links TRBV30 with TRBJ1-1; no reliable D call. The CDR3 consists of 14 residues. The germline gives CDR1 GTSNPN, CDR2 SVGIG (reference sequence). The V end lost 0 bases, the J end lost 0 bases, and 8 bases lay between the germline ends. CDR3 sequence reads: CAWSVRSMNTEAFF. In DNA form, the CDR3 reads TGTGCCTGGAGTGTACGGAGCATGAACACTGAAGCTTTCTTT.

A remark on this clone: The junction differs from germline at one of its ends, possibly a read error. The genes are TRBV5-4 and TRBJ1-3; D unclear. The CDR3 extends over 15 amino acids. Per germline, CDR1 SGHNT and CDR2 YYREEE (reference sequence). The CDR3 nucleotides read TGCGCCAGCAGCCAACAGCCGAGCTCTGGAAACACCATATATTTT. The encoded protein is CASSQQPSSGNTIYF.

This clone occurred once. The CDR3 coding sequence is TGTGCCAGCAGTGACAGTCGTCTAAGGGTTATCTCTGGAAACACCATATATTTT. It is translated as CASSDSRLRVISGNTIYF. The genes are TRBV2 and TRBJ1-3; D is unclear. The germline gives CDR1 SNHLY, CDR2 FYNNEI. Deletions cut 3 bases from V and 0 bases from J, with 18 bases between. The CDR3 is made up of 18 amino acids. Variable domain in full (rest from reference TRBV2 and TRBJ1-3): EPEVTQTPSHQVTQMGQEVILRCVPISNHLYFYWYRQILGQKVEFLVSFYNNEISEKSEIFDDQFSVERPDGSNFTLKIRSTKLEDSAMYFCASSDSRLRVISGNTIYFGEGSWLTVV.

This chain links TRBV5-1 with TRBJ2-2, with no clear D. The germline CDR1 and CDR2 sequences are SGHRS and YFSETQ. Deletions cut 0 bases from V and 0 bases from J, with 3 bases between. The CDR3 is 14 residues long. The CDR3 DNA is TGCGCCAGCAGCTTGGGCCCGAACACCGGGGAGCTGTTTTTT. It is translated as CASSLGPNTGELFF.

The rearrangement uses TRBV16 and TRBJ2-3; 7 bases agree with TRBD1. CDR3 length equals 15 residues. Losses at the gene ends were 2 bases for V and 1 base for J; bases not matched to a gene: 3. CDR1 and CDR2 (germline): KGHSY, FQNENV. The CDR3 DNA follows: TGTGCCAGCAGCCAACCCACAGGGGGCACAGATACGCAGTATTTT. Protein sequence: CASSQPTGGTDTQYF.